This T cell receptor beta chain is drawn from a study of blood T cell repertoires in COVID-19. Study at large: COVID-19 samples from acute and convalescent phases originated in the United States, Italy and Spain. Nucleic acid was either cDNA or gDNA, and it came from T cells, B-cell-depleted T cells, or PBMCs.

Per the germline V gene, CDR1 is SGHNT and CDR2 is YYREEE (reference sequence). V lost 0 bases and J lost 9; bases outside the gene matches: 8. CDR3 length: 15 residues. Original processing methods: Estimates of nucleated cell counts were drawn from the amplification of reference gene primers. Clones were sequenced by immunoSEQ multiplex PCR, and TCRdb holds only the in-frame ones, with some missing. V, J and clone size are those of that table, while D and trimming were read from the DNA. Here the sample spans 50,000 to 60,000 clones, about 88% being singletons. The J gene is TRBJ2-1, the V gene TRBV5-4; 8 bases line up with TRBD2. This TCR was sampled from a human donor in a cohort sampled during active COVID-19. The sequenced material came from peripheral blood. As DNA, the CDR3 is TGTGCCAGCAGCTTGGCTGGACTAGCCTTAGGTGAGCAGTTCTTC. As protein: CASSLAGLALGEQFF.